These T cell receptor beta chains were read from a single sample in a study of beta chain features in type 1 diabetes. Some clones are missing from TCRdb's copy, which holds only in-frame ones; the method was immunoSEQ multiplex PCR. The data hold 400,000 or so clones, with roughly 13% observed a single time. The specimen was naive CD4+ T cells from blood. Receptors were obtained from a woman aged 18-29 years with type 1 diabetes. The conserved cysteine and the conserved F or W are not part of the CDR3 here. For some rows the clone size is stated as once, few or many, or as a class when expanded; others skip it.

>TRBV18|TRBJ2-7|-
ASSPLDHGTGSTMKQY
>TRBV11-2|TRBJ2-3|-
ASSPGQGVSDTQY
>TRBV7-9|TRBJ1-1|few
ASSLARGGHTEAF
>TRBV7-2|TRBJ1-6|few
ASSRGGYNSPLH
>TRBV7-9|TRBJ1-4|-
ASSWDRVGEKLF
>TRBV5-8|TRBJ2-1|few
ASSPLGGSGPPNEQF
>TRBV5-4|TRBJ2-4|few
ASSLASRTGGNIQY
>TRBV28|TRBJ2-7|-
ASRRPGGTYEQY
>TRBV4-2|TRBJ2-3|few
ASSQTSGSVSDTQY
>TRBV5-1|TRBJ2-7|-
ASSLGDRGYEQY
>TRBV4-1|TRBJ2-1|-
ASRPGVALTYNEQF
>TRBV10-3|TRBJ2-5|-
AISESGLAGETQY
>TRBV7-2|TRBJ2-7|-
ASSLSGGSYEQY
>TRBV7-2|TRBJ2-3|-
ASTQTDTQY
>TRBV5-1|TRBJ2-3|-
ASSLGPGPVDTQY
>TRBV10-3|TRBJ1-1|-
AIRGTGETEAF
>TRBV19|TRBJ1-2|few
ASSTPRTGTYGYT
>TRBV25-1|TRBJ2-2|few
ASSRLAGGLSGELF
>TRBV5-4|TRBJ2-7|-
ASSLGLAGTYEQY
>TRBV5-1|TRBJ2-2|few
ASRFLGTGELF
>TRBV7-9|TRBJ2-1|-
ASSTTAPSSYNEQF
>TRBV12-5|TRBJ2-1|-
ASGFSRGEQF
>TRBV7-8|TRBJ1-2|-
ASSLAPQGKNT
>TRBV18|TRBJ1-1|few
ASSPSQGTEAF
>TRBV10-3|TRBJ2-7|-
AISGLGTETYEQY
>TRBV7-9|TRBJ1-1|-
ASSLGALGQGTEAF
>TRBV5-4|TRBJ1-4|-
ASHVDNEKLF
>TRBV5-1|TRBJ2-1|once
ASSHRDNNEQF
>TRBV5-1|TRBJ2-3|-
ASSYAWTGNTDTQY
>TRBV7-2|TRBJ2-7|-
ASSLWDLAEQY
>TRBV18|TRBJ2-4|few
ASSPVGAGKNIQY
>TRBV4-1|TRBJ2-1|-
ASSQDVGVAGGPIEQF
>TRBV6-4|TRBJ1-2|-
ASSQGRSYGYT